Below are 20 T cell receptor beta chains sequenced from a single sample in a study of CD8 T cells in Susac syndrome. Random hexamers were used to reverse transcribe roughly 0.5 to 1 ug of RNA. TCRdb processed the immunoSEQ multiplex PCR reads anew with MiXCR; each CDR3 protein has one entry. This table has around 170,000 distinct CDR3 sequences, around 93% appearing once. The sequenced sample was CD8+ T cells from PBMCs. The source is a human donor with Susac syndrome.

This rearrangement joins TRBV30 to TRBJ2-1; 7 bases are shared with TRBD2. Unmatched junction bases numbered 8, after V lost 3 bases and J lost 3 bases. The germline gives CDR1 GTSNPN, CDR2 SVGIG (reference sequence). CDR3 length: 15 residues. For the CDR3, the DNA is TGTGCCTGGAGCCAGTCGGCGGGGGTCTACAATGAGCAGTTCTTC. This gives the protein CAWSQSAGVYNEQFF.

The chain combines TRBV20-1 with TRBJ2-4; a weak D match, TRBD1 (8 bases). This CDR3 region has 13 residues. V was trimmed by 6 bases and J by 8 bases, leaving 17 bases between them. CDR1 is DFQATT, CDR2 SNEGSKA, per germline (reference sequence). CDR3 protein: CSASPTGGDIQYF. The DNA of the CDR3 is TGCAGTGCCAGTCCAACAGGGGGGGACATTCAGTACTTC.

The rearrangement joins TRBV20-1 to TRBJ1-2, with D perhaps matching TRBD1 (6 bases). The length of the CDR3 is 14 residues. Germline V gene lookup returns CDR1 DFQATT and CDR2 SNEGSKA (reference sequence). The germline V and J ends were trimmed by 2 bases and 8 bases, with 18 bases remaining between them. CDR3 loop: CSARIAGTLGGYTF. CDR3 in DNA: TGCAGTGCTAGAATCGCCGGGACATTGGGGGGCTACACCTTC.

This chain joins TRBV28 and TRBJ1-1; D is uncertain. Looked up from germline, CDR1 is MDHEN and CDR2 is SYDVKM. V was pared by 8 bases and J by 5 bases, with 9 bases between. CDR3 length equals 11 residues. CDR3 in amino acids: CASAWETEAFF. CDR3 DNA sequence: TGTGCCAGCGCCTGGGAGACTGAAGCTTTCTTT.

This sequence joins TRBV6-1 and TRBJ2-1; D is unresolved. The V gene's germline CDR1 is MNHNS and CDR2 SASEGT. The CDR3 extends over 14 amino acids. V was pared by 0 bases and J by 7 bases, with 10 bases between. The CDR3 DNA reads TGTGCCAGCAGTGAAGCGCCGGAAGGGAATGAGCAGTTCTTC. Translated: CASSEAPEGNEQFF.

V and J are TRBV27 and TRBJ2-3; no clear D. This CDR3 region has 13 residues. Germline V lookup: CDR1 MNHEY, CDR2 SMNVEV (reference sequence). V was cut by 3 bases and J by 2 bases, with 6 bases left in between. CDR3 amino acids: CASSFPFTDTQYF. The CDR3 DNA reads TGTGCCAGCAGTTTCCCCTTCACAGATACGCAGTATTTT.

This chain uses TRBV7-8 with TRBJ1-1, with D uncertain. This CDR3 is built from 14 residues. The V end was cut by 4 bases, the J end by 5 bases, with 14 bases between. Germline lookup yields CDR1 SGHVS and CDR2 FQNEAQ. The CDR3 reads CASSSQIDGTEAFF. DNA for the CDR3: TGTGCCAGCAGCTCCCAAATCGATGGGACTGAAGCTTTCTTT.

As DNA, the CDR3 is TGTGCCAGCAGTGAGTTGCCTAGGGGGAAAGAGACCCAGTACTTC. This gives the protein CASSELPRGKETQYF. This chain uses TRBV2 with TRBJ2-5; a possible D gene is TRBD1 (6 bases). V gave up 3 bases and J gave up 3 bases, with 14 bases separating them. Germline-derived CDR1 and CDR2 are SNHLY and FYNNEI. The CDR3 runs to 15 residues.

The chain combines TRBV9 with TRBJ2-2, with unresolved D. The V gene lost 4 bases and the J gene lost 7 bases, with 23 bases spanning the gap. The V gene's germline CDR1 is SGDLS and CDR2 YYNGEE. The CDR3 totals 17 residues. The DNA for the CDR3 is TGTGCCAGCAGCCCCCGTGACCCCGCCGTGTCCGACGGGGAGCTGTTTTTT. It translates to CASSPRDPAVSDGELFF.

Note on this clonotype: An end of the junction differs from the germline gene, which may be a read error. The chain links TRBV27 to TRBJ2-7; 7 positions agree with TRBD2. CDR1 MNHEY and CDR2 SMNVEV come from the germline V gene (reference sequence). The CDR3 extends over 15 amino acids. The CDR3 nucleotides read TGTGCCAGCAGGCTTAGCGGGCCACTTTCCTTCGAGCAGTACTTC. Translated, it gives CASRLSGPLSFEQYF.

The rearrangement uses TRBV7-9 and TRBJ1-4, with 7 bases that match TRBD1. V trimming: 5 bases; J trimming: 5 bases; junction bases outside the gene matches: 8. Germline V CDR1 and CDR2: SEHNR, FQNEAQ (reference sequence). This CDR3 contains 15 residues. CDR3 in DNA: TGTGCCAGCAGCGGTCGGACAGGCGTCAATGAAAAACTGTTTTTT. Translating gives CASSGRTGVNEKLFF. The variable domain in full, completed from reference TRBV7-9 and TRBJ1-4, reads DTGVSQNPRHKITKRGQNVTFRCDPISEHNRLYWYRQTLGQGPEFLTYFQNEAQLEKSRLLSDRFSAERPKGSFSTLEIQRTEQGDSAMYLCASSGRTGVNEKLFFGSGTQLSVL.

This chain connects TRBV9 to TRBJ1-5; D gene unclear. Germline CDR1 reads SGDLS; CDR2 reads YYNGEE. The CDR3 totals 13 residues. Trimming cost V 0 bases and J 5 bases, with 6 bases left between them. This CDR3 reads CASSVEGDQPQHF. CDR3 in DNA: TGTGCCAGCAGCGTAGAGGGAGATCAGCCCCAGCATTTT.

This chain connects TRBV7-9 to TRBJ1-1; D gene uncertain. The CDR3 is 13 amino acids. Germline values: CDR1 SEHNR, CDR2 FQNEAQ (reference sequence). V shed 4 bases and J shed 0 bases, with 6 bases lying between them. CDR3 sequence reads: CASSSRLNTEAFF. CDR3 nucleotides: TGTGCCAGCAGCTCAAGACTGAACACTGAAGCTTTCTTT. The full variable domain, rest sourced from reference TRBV7-9 and TRBJ1-1, is DTGVSQNPRHKITKRGQNVTFRCDPISEHNRLYWYRQTLGQGPEFLTYFQNEAQLEKSRLLSDRFSAERPKGSFSTLEIQRTEQGDSAMYLCASSSRLNTEAFFGQGTRLTVV.

This chain connects TRBV28 to TRBJ1-2; 7 bases map to TRBD1. The CDR3 is made up of 16 amino acids. Trimming removed 3 bases from V and 3 bases from J; junction bases left unmatched: 10. CDR1 is MDHEN, CDR2 SYDVKM, per germline. The CDR3 loop reads CASSFGLGQADYGYTF. The CDR3 region has the DNA TGTGCCAGCAGTTTCGGCCTCGGACAGGCAGACTATGGCTACACCTTC.

V usage is TRBV6-5 and J usage is TRBJ1-1, with D perhaps matching TRBD1 (6 bases). CDR1 is MNHEY, CDR2 SVGAGI, per germline. The V gene lost 7 bases and the J gene lost 1 base, with 13 bases spanning the gap. The CDR3 spans 14 residues. CDR3 bases: TGTGCCAGCACCAAGCGGGGGGCGAACACTGAAGCTTTCTTT. Amino acid sequence: CASTKRGANTEAFF.

The V gene is TRBV6-1, the J gene TRBJ2-1; D possibly corresponds to TRBD1 (5 bases). CDR1 is MNHNS and CDR2 is SASEGT in the germline V gene. Trimming took off 5 bases at V and 0 bases at J, with 14 bases between the two ends. There are 16 residues in the CDR3. The CDR3 coding sequence is TGTGCCAGCAGTACACAAACAGGTAGCTCCTACAATGAGCAGTTCTTC. This sequence encodes CASSTQTGSSYNEQFF.

V is TRBV2 and J is TRBJ2-1; TRBD2 matches 8 bases. This CDR3 has 15 amino acids. V was clipped by 7 bases and J by 5 bases; unmatched bases: 10. Per the germline V gene, CDR1 is SNHLY and CDR2 is FYNNEI. The CDR3 loop is CASKPGLAAHNEQFF. The CDR3 DNA is TGTGCCAGCAAGCCCGGACTAGCCGCCCACAATGAGCAGTTCTTC.

This chain joins TRBV2 and TRBJ1-5, with a weak D call TRBD1 (5 bases). V was shortened by 5 bases and J by 5 bases, with 10 bases between the two germline ends. CDR1 and CDR2 (germline): SNHLY, FYNNEI. The CDR3 contains 13 residues. The DNA for the CDR3 is TGTGCCAGCAGTAGCGGGACTTATCAGCCCCAGCATTTT. Protein sequence: CASSSGTYQPQHF.

The chain combines TRBV5-1 with TRBJ2-1, with D possibly being TRBD1 or TRBD2 (6 bases each). The CDR3 runs 15 residues. Germline CDR1 and CDR2: SGHRS and YFSETQ. V lost 4 bases and J lost 0, with 11 bases in between. CDR3 sequence (DNA): TGCGCCAGCAGCGAGAGGGGGGACTCCTACAATGAGCAGTTCTTC. Encoded protein: CASSERGDSYNEQFF.

The count of this clonotype is one. V usage is TRBV12-3 or TRBV12-4 and J usage is TRBJ1-1, with D possibly matching TRBD1 (5 bases). V lost 6 bases and J lost 8, with 19 bases in between. This CDR3 is built from 14 residues. The CDR3 protein is CASRPLSGGPEAFF. CDR3 DNA: TGTGCCAGCAGACCCCTTTCGGGGGGTCCAGAAGCTTTCTTT.